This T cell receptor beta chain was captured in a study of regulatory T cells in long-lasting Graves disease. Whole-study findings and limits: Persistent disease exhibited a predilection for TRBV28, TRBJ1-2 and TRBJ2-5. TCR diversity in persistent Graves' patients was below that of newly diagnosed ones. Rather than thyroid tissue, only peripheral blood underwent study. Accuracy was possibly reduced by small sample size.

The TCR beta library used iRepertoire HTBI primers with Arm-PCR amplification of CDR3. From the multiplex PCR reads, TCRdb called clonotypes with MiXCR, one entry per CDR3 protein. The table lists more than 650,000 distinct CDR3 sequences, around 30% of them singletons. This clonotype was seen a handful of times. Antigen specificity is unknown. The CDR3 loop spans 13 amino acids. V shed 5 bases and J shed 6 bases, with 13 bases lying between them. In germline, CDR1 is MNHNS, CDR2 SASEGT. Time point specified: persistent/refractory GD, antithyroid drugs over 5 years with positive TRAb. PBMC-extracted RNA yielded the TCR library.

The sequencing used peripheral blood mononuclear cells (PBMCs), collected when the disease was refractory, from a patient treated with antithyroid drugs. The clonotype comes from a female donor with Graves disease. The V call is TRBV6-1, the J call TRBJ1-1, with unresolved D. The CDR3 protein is CASSMAGSAEAFF. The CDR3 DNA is TGTGCCAGCAGTATGGCGGGTAGCGCTGAAGCTTTCTTT.